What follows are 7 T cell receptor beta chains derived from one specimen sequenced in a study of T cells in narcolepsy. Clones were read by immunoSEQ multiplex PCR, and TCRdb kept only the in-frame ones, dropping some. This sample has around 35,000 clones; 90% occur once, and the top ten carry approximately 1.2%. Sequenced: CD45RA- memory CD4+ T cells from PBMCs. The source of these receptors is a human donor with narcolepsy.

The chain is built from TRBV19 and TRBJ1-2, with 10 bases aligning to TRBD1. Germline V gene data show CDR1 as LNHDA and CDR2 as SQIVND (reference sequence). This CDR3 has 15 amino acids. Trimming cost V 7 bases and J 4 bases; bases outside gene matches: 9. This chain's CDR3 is CASTGTGVLSYGYTF. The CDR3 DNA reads TGTGCCAGTACCGGGACAGGGGTTTTGAGCTATGGCTACACCTTC. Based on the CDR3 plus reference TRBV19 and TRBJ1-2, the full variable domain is DGGITQSPKYLFRKEGQNVTLSCEQNLNHDAMYWYRQDPGQGLRLIYYSQIVNDFQKGDIAEGYSVSREKKESFPLTVTSAQKNPTAFYLCASTGTGVLSYGYTFGSGTRLTVV.

CDR3 amino acids: CASSESPVGSDTQYF. The CDR3 region has the DNA TGCGCCAGCAGTGAGTCTCCCGTGGGGTCGGATACGCAGTATTTT. The V gene is TRBV10-2, the J gene TRBJ2-3; D is undetermined. The V gene's germline CDR1 is WSHSY and CDR2 SAAADI. The CDR3 is 15 amino acids. The V end was cut by 0 bases, the J end by 6 bases, with 13 bases between.

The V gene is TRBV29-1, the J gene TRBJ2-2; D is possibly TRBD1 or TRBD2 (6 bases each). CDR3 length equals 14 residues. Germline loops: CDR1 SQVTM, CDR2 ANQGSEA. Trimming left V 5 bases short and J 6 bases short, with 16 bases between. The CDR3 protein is CSVRWWGAAGELFF. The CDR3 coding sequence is TGCAGCGTTAGGTGGTGGGGGGCGGCCGGGGAGCTGTTTTTT.

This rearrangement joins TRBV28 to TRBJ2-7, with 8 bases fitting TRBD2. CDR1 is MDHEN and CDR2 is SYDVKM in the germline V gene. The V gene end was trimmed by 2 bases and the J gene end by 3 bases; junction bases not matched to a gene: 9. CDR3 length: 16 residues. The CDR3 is CASSLASGSSLYEQYF. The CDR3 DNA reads TGTGCCAGCAGTTTAGCCAGCGGGAGCTCTCTCTACGAGCAGTACTTC. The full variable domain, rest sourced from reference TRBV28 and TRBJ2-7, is DVKVTQSSRYLVKRTGEKVFLECVQDMDHENMFWYRQDPGLGLRLIYFSYDVKMKEKGDIPEGYSVSREKKERFSLILESASTNQTSMYLCASSLASGSSLYEQYFGPGTRLTVT.

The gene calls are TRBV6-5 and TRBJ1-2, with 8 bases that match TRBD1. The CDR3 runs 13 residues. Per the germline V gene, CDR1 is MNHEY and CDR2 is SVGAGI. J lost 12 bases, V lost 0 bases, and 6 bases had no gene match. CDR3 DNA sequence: TGTGCCAGCAGTTACTCAGGACAGGGAAGCAACACCTTC. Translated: CASSYSGQGSNTF.

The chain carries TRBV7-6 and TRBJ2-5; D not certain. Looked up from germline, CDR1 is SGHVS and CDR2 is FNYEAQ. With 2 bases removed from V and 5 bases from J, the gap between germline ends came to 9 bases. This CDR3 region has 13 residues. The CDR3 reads CASSLRGRETQYF. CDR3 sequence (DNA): TGTGCCAGCAGCTTACGAGGTCGGGAGACCCAGTACTTC.

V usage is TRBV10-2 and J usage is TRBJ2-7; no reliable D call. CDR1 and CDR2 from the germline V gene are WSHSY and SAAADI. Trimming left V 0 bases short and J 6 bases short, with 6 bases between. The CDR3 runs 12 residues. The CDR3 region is CASSESRIEQYF. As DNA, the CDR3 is TGCGCCAGCAGTGAGTCGCGGATCGAGCAGTACTTC.